This T cell receptor (beta chain) was recovered during a study of blood T cell repertoires in COVID-19. The wider study: Acute-phase and convalescent COVID-19 samples originated in the United States, Italy and Spain.

This CDR3 contains 11 residues. Germline assignment: CDR1 SGHAT and CDR2 FQNNGV. The germline V and J ends were trimmed by 8 bases and 4 bases, with 6 bases remaining between them. This clone showed up just a few times. Per the study methods: Quantification of nucleated cells was approximated via reference gene primer amplification. The assay was immunoSEQ multiplex PCR, and TCRdb's table has in-frame clones only and misses some. The V and J calls and clone size come from that table; D and trimming were worked out from the DNA. The sample includes a few hundred thousand clones, roughly nine tenths of them seen just once.

The chain couples TRBV11-2 to TRBJ2-1; possible D gene TRBD2, 5 bases. The TCR originated in a woman between 45 and 65 years old with acute or convalescent COVID-19. Sequencing was carried out using peripheral blood. As DNA, the CDR3 is TGTGCCAGCCGGGGATACAATGAGCAGTTCTTC. It translates to CASRGYNEQFF. The entire variable domain, with the rest obtained from reference TRBV11-2 and TRBJ2-1, is as follows: EAGVAQSPRYKIIEKRQSVAFWCNPISGHATLYWYQQILGQGPKLLIQFQNNGVVDDSQLPKDRFSAERLKGVDSTLKIQPAKLEDSAVYLCASRGYNEQFFGPGTRLTVL.